Shown below are 19 T cell receptor beta chains from a single sample sequenced in a study of OX40 agonist ivuxolimab in advanced cancers. Measured with immunoSEQ multiplex PCR; TCRdb has only the in-frame clones, and not every one. The sample carries more than 80,000 clones, around 84% recorded once. The specimen was CD4+ or CD8+ T cells sorted from blood, collected in a trial of the OX40 agonist ivuxolimab. These receptor sequences come from an adult with an advanced solid tumor such as melanoma, head and neck, liver or kidney cancer.

This chain connects TRBV19 to TRBJ1-2; no clear D gene. V was shortened by 3 bases and J by 2 bases, with 10 bases between the two germline ends. Germline V CDR1 and CDR2: LNHDA, SQIVND (reference sequence). There are 14 residues in the CDR3. This chain's CDR3 is CASSIGNVNYGYTF. The CDR3 DNA is TGTGCCAGTAGTATTGGAAACGTCAACTATGGCTACACCTTC.

For the CDR3, the DNA is TGTGCCAGCAGTTTTGGAAGTAGCGGTCACCTCCAAGAGACCCAGTACTTC. Its protein product is CASSFGSSGHLQETQYF. This chain links TRBV28 with TRBJ2-5, with D perhaps matching TRBD2 (6 bases). The length of the CDR3 is 17 residues. Per the germline V gene, CDR1 is MDHEN and CDR2 is SYDVKM. V was trimmed by 3 bases and J by 1 base, leaving 18 bases between them.

This chain links TRBV2 with TRBJ2-1; 12 nucleotides match TRBD1. The CDR3 loop spans 16 amino acids. After removal of 3 bases from V and 4 bases from J, the junction contained 4 bases not matched to a gene. Germline lookup yields CDR1 SNHLY and CDR2 FYNNEI. CDR3 in DNA: TGTGCCAGCAGTGATGGGACAGGGGGCCGTTACAATGAGCAGTTCTTC. Protein sequence: CASSDGTGGRYNEQFF.

The V gene is TRBV6-5, the J gene TRBJ1-4; 9 bases match TRBD1. Looked up from germline, CDR1 is MNHEY and CDR2 is SVGAGI. The CDR3 has 15 residues. The V and J ends lost 6 bases and 5 bases, in that order; junction bases with no gene match: 7. As DNA, the CDR3 is TGTGCCAGCAGGTTGTGGGGGACAGGGAATGAAAAACTGTTTTTT. Residues: CASRLWGTGNEKLFF.

CDR3 in DNA: TGTGCCAGCAACTCGCAAAGGAGGGCCAAGGTAGATACGCAGTATTTT. It codes for CASNSQRRAKVDTQYF. The chain joins TRBV28 to TRBJ2-3, with D maybe TRBD2 (6 bases). CDR1 and CDR2 from the germline V gene are MDHEN and SYDVKM. V lost 7 bases, J lost 5 bases, and 22 bases lay in between. CDR3 length: 16 residues.

The chain couples TRBV9 to TRBJ2-5, with 14 positions matching TRBD2. Per the germline V gene, CDR1 is SGDLS and CDR2 is YYNGEE. CDR3 length: 18 residues. Losses at the gene ends were 2 bases for V and 4 bases for J; bases not matched to a gene: 10. CDR3 in DNA: TGTGCCAGCAGCGTTACCGATATGACTAGCGGGAGGGTAGAGACCCAGTACTTC. Translated, it gives CASSVTDMTSGRVETQYF.

The chain has TRBV19 and TRBJ1-2; D is unclear. Germline-derived CDR1 and CDR2 are LNHDA and SQIVND (reference sequence). The CDR3 is 14 residues long. Trimming cost V 2 bases and J 1 base, with 8 bases left between them. CDR3 loop: CASSILNSNYGYTF. In nucleotides, the CDR3 is TGTGCCAGTAGTATACTAAACAGTAACTATGGCTACACCTTC.

This chain's CDR3 is CASSGAGNQPQHF. CDR3 coding DNA: TGTGCCAGCAGTGGGGCAGGGAATCAGCCCCAGCATTTT. The rearrangement uses TRBV2 and TRBJ1-5; TRBD1 might be the D (5 bases). The germline V and J ends were trimmed by 4 bases and 4 bases, with 8 bases remaining between them. From germline, CDR1 is SNHLY and CDR2 FYNNEI. This CDR3 spans 13 amino acids.

The chain joins TRBV14 to TRBJ2-7, with D hard to call. The germline CDR1 and CDR2 sequences are SGHDN and FVKESK. Trimming left V 0 bases short and J 3 bases short, with 9 bases between. The CDR3 has 14 residues. The chain's CDR3 is CASSQDRRNYEQYF. In DNA form, the CDR3 reads TGTGCCAGCAGCCAAGATAGGCGCAACTACGAGCAGTACTTC.

This clone was detected a few times. The V and J genes are TRBV28 and TRBJ1-2; D ambiguous. The V end was cut by 6 bases, the J end by 6 bases, with 11 bases between. This CDR3 has 12 residues. In germline, CDR1 is MDHEN, CDR2 SYDVKM. CDR3 nucleotide sequence: TGTGCCAGCAGCTCGGCCCCACATGGCTACACCTTC. Amino acid sequence: CASSSAPHGYTF.

This clone was counted a single time. This chain uses TRBV2 with TRBJ2-5; possible D gene TRBD2, 7 bases. V was trimmed by 4 bases and J by 0 bases, leaving 15 bases between them. The CDR3 extends over 16 amino acids. Looked up from germline, CDR1 is SNHLY and CDR2 is FYNNEI. Here the CDR3 DNA reads TGTGCCAGCAGTGGGACCAAGGGGGGGGACCAAGAGACCCAGTACTTC. Residues: CASSGTKGGDQETQYF.

J is TRBJ2-1 and V is TRBV28; D possibly corresponds to TRBD2 (5 bases). The CDR3 spans 17 residues. Germline lookup yields CDR1 MDHEN and CDR2 SYDVKM. Trimming pared 5 bases from V and 5 bases from J, leaving 22 bases between. In DNA form, the CDR3 reads TGTGCCAGCAGTGCGGACGCATCGCAGCGGAGAAACAATGAGCAGTTCTTC. This codes for CASSADASQRRNNEQFF.

The chain has TRBV5-8 and TRBJ2-2; 10 positions agree with TRBD2. V lost 5 bases, J lost 4 bases, and 5 bases stayed unmatched. This CDR3 has 15 amino acids. Germline V gene lookup returns CDR1 SGHTS and CDR2 YDEGEE. The CDR3 loop is CASRHGLAATGELFF. In nucleotides, the CDR3 is TGTGCCAGCAGACATGGACTAGCGGCCACCGGGGAGCTGTTTTTT.

This chain connects TRBV7-2 to TRBJ1-5; 8 bases map to TRBD1. Germline V gives CDR1 SGHTA, CDR2 FQGNSA. The CDR3 length is 16 residues. The ends lost 5 bases at V and 7 bases at J; junction bases unmatched: 13. CDR3 in DNA: TGTGCCAGCAGCATTTACCAGGGGGCGGTATGGCAGCCCCAGCATTTT. Protein sequence: CASSIYQGAVWQPQHF.

The chain joins TRBV18 to TRBJ1-5; TRBD1 is a possible D gene (6 bases). Trimming shortened V by 0 bases and J by 4 bases, and 10 bases separated the two germline ends. Per germline, CDR1 KGHSH and CDR2 LQKENI. This CDR3 has 15 residues. CDR3 loop: CASSPPGHQNQPQHF. For the CDR3, the DNA is TGTGCCAGCTCACCACCGGGACACCAAAATCAGCCCCAGCATTTT.

A single count supports this clone. The J gene is TRBJ2-7, the V gene TRBV7-9, with 14 bases matching TRBD2. Germline CDR1 SEHNR, CDR2 FQNEAQ (reference sequence). The CDR3 length is 16 residues. J lost 1 base, V lost 5 bases, and 4 bases had no gene match. The CDR3 protein is CASSAGTSGRSYEQYF. The DNA of the CDR3 is TGTGCCAGCAGCGCCGGGACTAGCGGGAGATCCTACGAGCAGTACTTC.

The V call is TRBV6-1, the J call TRBJ2-5, with unresolved D. V gave up 2 bases and J gave up 4 bases, with 11 bases separating them. The CDR3 runs to 14 residues. The germline V gene encodes CDR1 MNHNS and CDR2 SASEGT. The CDR3 spells CASSERPVGETQYF. The CDR3 DNA sequence: TGTGCCAGCAGTGAAAGGCCGGTGGGAGAGACCCAGTACTTC.

V is TRBV5-1 and J is TRBJ2-7; 9 positions agree with TRBD2. Germline V CDR1 and CDR2: SGHRS, YFSETQ. V trimming: 0 bases; J trimming: 4 bases; junction bases outside the gene matches: 8. There are 16 residues in the CDR3. The CDR3 nucleotides are TGCGCCAGCAGCTTGGGGGGGACTAGCTCCGAATACGAGCAGTACTTC. Protein product: CASSLGGTSSEYEQYF. Complete variable domain (other parts from reference TRBV5-1 and TRBJ2-7): KAGVTQTPRYLIKTRGQQVTLSCSPISGHRSVSWYQQTPGQGLQFLFEYFSETQRNKGNFPGRFSGRQFSNSRSEMNVSTLELGDSALYLCASSLGGTSSEYEQYFGPGTRLTVT.

The sample holds one count of this clone. The chain combines TRBV5-1 with TRBJ2-5; D assignment may be TRBD1 or TRBD2 (5 bases each). This CDR3 comprises 15 residues. V was shortened by 1 base and J by 4 bases, with 14 bases between the two germline ends. Germline CDR1 and CDR2: SGHRS and YFSETQ. CDR3 sequence (DNA): TGCGCCAGCAGCTTGTCGGGGCCAAACTTAGAGACCCAGTACTTC. Encoded protein: CASSLSGPNLETQYF. The full variable domain, with the rest looked up from reference TRBV5-1 and TRBJ2-5, is KAGVTQTPRYLIKTRGQQVTLSCSPISGHRSVSWYQQTPGQGLQFLFEYFSETQRNKGNFPGRFSGRQFSNSRSEMNVSTLELGDSALYLCASSLSGPNLETQYFGPGTRLLVL.